This paragraph covers one T cell receptor (beta chain) sequence. Its antigen remains unknown. Primers included in the PCR were 60 Vbeta and 13 Jbeta primers. TCRdb keeps only in-frame clones here, not all; method: immunoSEQ multiplex PCR. Of fewer than 150,000 clones in the sample, under 90% are singletons; the top ten hold around 8%. CDR1 and CDR2 from the germline V gene are SGHAT and FQNNGV. This CDR3 is built from 13 residues. V lost 5 bases, J lost 4 bases, and 2 bases stayed unmatched. This entry is derived from a study of cytomegalovirus exposure and HLA in healthy donors. General study results and limits: In a later analysis, TCR association rates varied by HLA locus: DRB1 most, HLA-C fewest.

This chain connects TRBV11-2 to TRBJ1-1; 9 bases are shared with TRBD1. The receptor was derived from a female donor in good health and CMV-seropositive. The material sequenced was PBMCs. The CDR3 sequence is CASSGQGFTEAFF. The CDR3 bases are TGTGCCAGCAGCGGACAGGGGTTCACTGAAGCTTTCTTT. Complete variable domain (other parts from reference TRBV11-2 and TRBJ1-1): EAGVAQSPRYKIIEKRQSVAFWCNPISGHATLYWYQQILGQGPKLLIQFQNNGVVDDSQLPKDRFSAERLKGVDSTLKIQPAKLEDSAVYLCASSGQGFTEAFFGQGTRLTVV.